This entry describes one T cell receptor beta chain. Some clones are missing from TCRdb's copy, which holds only in-frame ones; the method was immunoSEQ multiplex PCR. The data hold 90,000 to 120,000 clones, with nearly 90% observed a single time. This sample stems from a study of T cell responses to AZD1222 COVID-19 vaccine. The length of the CDR3 is 16 residues. Germline V CDR1 and CDR2: LGHNA, YSLEER. The ends lost 4 bases at V and 6 bases at J; junction bases unmatched: 10. The chain joins TRBV4-3 to TRBJ2-3, with 10 bases matching TRBD2. Material: peripheral blood, obtained 28 days after the second AZD1222 dose. This TCR was recovered from an adult who received the AZD1222 COVID-19 vaccine. This CDR3 is CASSPSRLAGADTQYF. CDR3 DNA sequence: TGCGCCAGCAGCCCATCTAGGCTAGCGGGAGCTGATACGCAGTATTTT.